These 12 T cell receptor beta chains share one sample of origin, sequenced in a study of Tregs in tolerant kidney transplant recipients. Data came from immunoSEQ multiplex PCR; TCRdb stores just in-frame clones and leaves some out. Among about 69,000 clones, around 90% were seen once, and the ten largest hold approximately 0.4%. The starting material was CD4+ T cells from blood, obtained before the transplant. These receptors were taken from a human donor who received a combined kidney and bone marrow transplant.

The chain carries TRBV4-3 and TRBJ1-4, with D perhaps matching TRBD1 (5 bases). V lost 4 bases and J lost 5, with 17 bases in between. This CDR3 has 16 residues. Germline lookup yields CDR1 LGHNA and CDR2 YSLEER. The CDR3 bases are TGCGCCAGCAGCCTCCAGGAGGGACCACCGAATGAAAAACTGTTTTTT. The encoded protein is CASSLQEGPPNEKLFF.

The CDR3 sequence is CSVAGKAKNIQYF. CDR3 bases: TGCAGCGTAGCAGGGAAGGCCAAAAACATTCAGTACTTC. The chain has TRBV29-1 and TRBJ2-4; possibly TRBD1 for D (5 bases). Germline values: CDR1 SQVTM, CDR2 ANQGSEA. This CDR3 is built from 13 residues. V gave up 6 bases and J gave up 1 base, with 10 bases separating them.

In nucleotides, the CDR3 is TGCGCCAGCAGCAACCCGACCGGGAGCACAGTCAATGAGCAGTTCTTC. The encoded protein is CASSNPTGSTVNEQFF. The rearrangement links TRBV5-1 to TRBJ2-1; tentative D call: TRBD2 (6 bases). V lost 4 bases and J lost 6, with 20 bases in between. This CDR3 has 16 residues. Germline CDR1 SGHRS, CDR2 YFSETQ.

This chain connects TRBV4-2 to TRBJ2-1, with D perhaps TRBD2 (7 bases). This CDR3 has 19 amino acids. V lost 1 base to trimming and J lost 2 bases, with 21 bases between them. Germline assignment: CDR1 LGHNA and CDR2 YNFKEQ. CDR3 loop: CASSQGVMGGGTAYNEQFF. CDR3 DNA: TGTGCCAGCAGCCAAGGGGTGATGGGAGGGGGGACCGCCTACAATGAGCAGTTCTTC.

This clone was seen only once. DNA of the CDR3: TGCAGCACAGACCCCCAGCTAGCCAAAAACATTCAGTACTTC. This translates into CSTDPQLAKNIQYF. This chain joins TRBV29-1 and TRBJ2-4; D not resolved. V was shortened by 8 bases and J by 0 bases, with 14 bases between the two germline ends. Germline V gives CDR1 SQVTM, CDR2 ANQGSEA. This CDR3 contains 14 residues.

The chain recombines TRBV27 with TRBJ1-1; possible D gene TRBD1, 5 bases. V dropped 3 bases and J dropped 4 bases, with 9 bases sitting between them. The CDR3 runs to 13 residues. Per germline, CDR1 MNHEY and CDR2 SMNVEV (reference sequence). Here the CDR3 reads CASSFFGGTEAFF. The CDR3 nucleotides read TGTGCCAGCAGTTTTTTCGGGGGCACTGAAGCTTTCTTT.

The gene calls are TRBV2 and TRBJ2-3; 8 nucleotides agree with TRBD2. V gave up 2 bases and J gave up 3 bases; unmatched junction bases: 1. Germline CDR1 is SNHLY and CDR2 is FYNNEI. This CDR3 region has 14 residues. As DNA, the CDR3 is TGTGCCAGCAGTGAAAGCGGGAGAACAGATACGCAGTATTTT. Protein product: CASSESGRTDTQYF.

The chain is built from TRBV18 and TRBJ2-7, with D maybe TRBD1 (6 bases). Germline assignment: CDR1 KGHSH and CDR2 LQKENI. The length of the CDR3 is 14 residues. The V and J ends lost 2 bases and 3 bases respectively, with 11 bases between them. CDR3 in DNA: TGTGCCAGCTCACCAGGGGGCCCCCTCTACGAGCAGTACTTC. It encodes CASSPGGPLYEQYF.

This clone was observed a single time. The V and J genes are TRBV4-1 and TRBJ2-5; possibly TRBD1 for D (5 bases). Trimming pared 0 bases from V and 4 bases from J, leaving 18 bases between. The CDR3 spans 17 residues. Germline loops: CDR1 MGHRA, CDR2 YSYEKL. As DNA, the CDR3 is TGCGCCAGCAGCCAAGATTTCGCAGGGATGTCCGGAGAGACCCAGTACTTC. Translated, it gives CASSQDFAGMSGETQYF.

The chain employs TRBV5-1 and TRBJ2-7, with 8 bases aligning to TRBD2. The J segment lost 0 bases and the V segment lost 1 base, leaving 3 bases of the junction unmatched. The CDR3 is 15 amino acids. Germline values: CDR1 SGHRS, CDR2 YFSETQ. CDR3 in DNA: TGCGCCAGCAGCTTGTCTGCGGGGGGCTCCTACGAGCAGTACTTC. It yields the protein CASSLSAGGSYEQYF.

V usage is TRBV5-6 and J usage is TRBJ2-5, with D tentatively TRBD2 (5 bases). V was clipped by 0 bases and J by 9 bases, with 18 bases between them. The CDR3 length is 15 residues. The V gene's germline CDR1 is SGHDT and CDR2 YYEEEE. DNA for the CDR3: TGTGCCAGCAGCTTGGCCGGACTCCGGAATGCGGCCCAGTACTTC. Translating gives CASSLAGLRNAAQYF.

The V gene is TRBV2, the J gene TRBJ2-2, with 9 bases that match TRBD2. The junction had 1 base not matched to a gene; V was cut back by 8 bases and J by 0 bases. Germline CDR1 SNHLY, CDR2 FYNNEI. There are 14 residues in the CDR3. The DNA for the CDR3 is TGTGCCAGCGTAGCGGGAGCGAACACCGGGGAGCTGTTTTTT. Protein sequence: CASVAGANTGELFF.